This TCR beta chain was found in a study of read filtering for tumor transcriptome and immune sequencing. Germline values: CDR1 MGHRA, CDR2 YSYEKL. The V end lost 6 bases, the J end lost 0 bases, and 14 bases lay between the germline ends. The CDR3 consists of 16 residues. Points from the study as a whole: IR-seq and RNA-seq agreed better without single-read clonotypes. Compared with RNA-seq, IR-seq gave much higher clonotype depth and reliability.

From about 0.4 ug of RNA, a library with molecular barcoded alpha/delta and beta/gamma adaptors was made. TCRdb re-called the reads through MiXCR, storing one row per CDR3 protein. The sample holds 19,000 or so distinct CDR3 sequences; approximately 20% are singletons and the top ten take 24%. With respect to this clonotype: Its matching antigen is unknown.

V usage is TRBV4-1 and J usage is TRBJ2-2, with a weak D call TRBD1 (5 bases). Sequencing input: a population of CD138-negative cells sorted from bone marrow. This TCR was recovered from a donor at least 40 years old with multiple myeloma. The CDR3 region has the DNA TGCGCCAGCAGTCAAAGTAGGGGTTCGAACACCGGGGAGCTGTTTTTT. Translated: CASSQSRGSNTGELFF.